The sequence of this T cell receptor beta chain was determined in a study of cytomegalovirus exposure and HLA in healthy donors. CDR3 length equals 19 residues. V trimming: 3 bases; J trimming: 0 bases; junction bases outside the gene matches: 16. The PCR contained 60 Vbeta and 13 Jbeta primers. Using immunoSEQ multiplex PCR, the repertoire was profiled, and TCRdb retains in-frame clones only, with some absent. Here the sample spans about 140,000 clones, more than 75% being singletons. Sequencing input: PBMCs. This TCR was sampled from a woman in her 30s in good health and CMV-seronegative. This sequence joins TRBV23-1 and TRBJ2-7; TRBD1 aligns across 8 bases. TRBV23-1 is placed among ORFs of uncertain function. DNA of the CDR3: TGCGCCAGCAGTCAGCGACAGGGGCTGGGTCCGACCTTCTCCTACGAGCAGTACTTC. Residues: CASSQRQGLGPTFSYEQYF.